This entry lists 15 T cell receptor beta chains sequenced from one sample in a study of shared clonotypes between healthy human individuals. Sequencing was performed with immunoSEQ multiplex PCR; in TCRdb, only in-frame clones are kept and a portion is missing. The table includes over 700,000 clones, 72% detected once. The source material was memory CD4+ T cells sorted from blood. Subset defined: CD45RA-negative fraction. Receptors originate from a woman in her twenties or thirties in good health.

The chain recombines TRBV21-1 with TRBJ2-7; the table's D call, TRBD2, has no DNA check behind it. TRBV21-1 is marked as a pseudogene. CDR3 length equals 16 residues. The chain's CDR3 is CASSNPALRFPNEQYF. For the CDR3, the DNA is TGTGCCAGCAGCAACCCTGCCCTGCGGTTCCCGAACGAGCAGTACTTC.

As to this clone: In the same sample, other DNA sequences code for this CDR3. In nucleotides, the CDR3 is TGTGCCAGCAGTTACTCGGCGACCCAGTACTTC. Encoded protein: CASSYSATQYF. The genes are TRBV6-5 and TRBJ2-5; the D is unclear. V was clipped by 0 bases and J by 7 bases, with 3 bases between them. This CDR3 contains 11 residues. CDR1 is MNHEY, CDR2 SVGAGI, per germline.

This chain connects TRBV19 to TRBJ2-5; maybe TRBD1 (6 bases). The DNA end is a closer match to TRBJ2-7, so the J assignment may be wrong. The CDR3 has 15 amino acids. CDR1 LNHDA and CDR2 SQIVND come from the germline V gene (reference sequence). The CDR3 is CASSIGQGMGYEQYF. As DNA, the CDR3 is TGTGCCAGTAGTATTGGGCAGGGGATGGGCTACGAGCAGTACTTC.

This clone was seen a handful of times. For the CDR3, the DNA is TGTGCCACCAGTCGTCCCGGGACAGGGAAAGAGACCCAGTACTTC. This encodes CATSRPGTGKETQYF. The chain is built from TRBV15 and TRBJ2-5; 9 nucleotides align to TRBD1. V trimming: 6 bases; J trimming: 3 bases; junction bases outside the gene matches: 8. This CDR3 spans 15 amino acids. CDR1 is LNHNV and CDR2 is YYDKDF in the germline V gene (reference sequence).

V gene TRBV28 combines with J gene TRBJ1-4; D remains unclear. This CDR3 contains 16 residues. The V gene's germline CDR1 is MDHEN and CDR2 SYDVKM. The V end was cut by 6 bases, the J end by 0 bases, with 14 bases between. CDR3 sequence reads: CASSRKTWATNEKLFF. The CDR3 bases are TGTGCCAGCAGCCGCAAAACATGGGCAACTAATGAAAAACTGTTTTTT.

This sequence joins TRBV7-9 and TRBJ2-3; D might be TRBD2 (5 bases). The CDR3 totals 16 residues. Germline values: CDR1 SEHNR, CDR2 FQNEAQ (reference sequence). Deletions cut 5 bases from V and 7 bases from J, with 22 bases between. For the CDR3, the DNA is TGTGCCAGCAGCCCTCAGGAGCGGCTCCTGGGTAATACGCAGTATTTT. Its protein product is CASSPQERLLGNTQYF.

This sequence joins TRBV7-9 and TRBJ2-7, with D perhaps matching TRBD1 (5 bases). The V end lost 6 bases, the J end lost 5 bases, and 14 bases lay between the germline ends. The CDR3 runs to 13 residues. CDR1 SEHNR and CDR2 FQNEAQ come from the germline V gene (reference sequence). The CDR3 sequence is CASSFQGANEQYF. For the CDR3, the DNA is TGTGCCAGCAGTTTCCAAGGGGCTAACGAGCAGTACTTC.

The rearrangement links TRBV5-1 to TRBJ2-3; TRBD2 matches 9 bases. Germline loops: CDR1 SGHRS, CDR2 YFSETQ. This CDR3 is 15 amino acids long. The ends lost 4 bases at V and 6 bases at J; junction bases unmatched: 9. CDR3 region: CASSLPSGASDTQYF. The CDR3 DNA is TGCGCCAGCAGCCTACCTAGCGGGGCCTCCGATACGCAGTATTTT.

A single count supports this clone. The chain has TRBV2 and TRBJ2-3; 8 nucleotides match TRBD2. This CDR3 has 16 amino acids. Germline V lookup: CDR1 SNHLY, CDR2 FYNNEI. J was trimmed by 5 bases and V by 5 bases; bases with no gene match: 12. The CDR3 loop is CASSTDFTSGGDTQYF. CDR3 DNA: TGTGCCAGCAGTACCGACTTTACGAGCGGGGGAGATACGCAGTATTTT.

The rearrangement links TRBV18 to TRBJ2-5, with D possibly TRBD1 on 5 matching bases. Germline CDR1 KGHSH, CDR2 LQKENI. The CDR3 is made up of 13 amino acids. V dropped 3 bases and J dropped 3 bases, with 8 bases sitting between them. Written as DNA, the CDR3 is TGTGCCAGCTCACCCAAGACAGAAGAGACCCAGTACTTC. Translated: CASSPKTEETQYF.

The chain combines TRBV5-1 with TRBJ2-1; D gene uncertain. With 3 bases removed from V and 0 bases from J, the gap between germline ends came to 16 bases. The CDR3 contains 17 residues. Germline assignment: CDR1 SGHRS and CDR2 YFSETQ. CDR3 DNA: TGCGCCAGCAGCTCCACGGAGAGGCTGAGCTCCTACAATGAGCAGTTCTTC. Protein: CASSSTERLSSYNEQFF. The whole variable domain, remainder taken from reference TRBV5-1 and TRBJ2-1, is KAGVTQTPRYLIKTRGQQVTLSCSPISGHRSVSWYQQTPGQGLQFLFEYFSETQRNKGNFPGRFSGRQFSNSRSEMNVSTLELGDSALYLCASSSTERLSSYNEQFFGPGTRLTVL.

The chain links TRBV28 to TRBJ1-5, with a weak D call TRBD1 (6 bases). CDR3 length equals 15 residues. The ends were cut back, 7 bases at V and 4 bases at J, with 17 bases in the middle. Germline CDR1 reads MDHEN; CDR2 reads SYDVKM. Written as DNA, the CDR3 is TGTGCCAGCACCCGAGGGGGGCAGAGAAATCAGCCCCAGCATTTT. Translating it yields CASTRGGQRNQPQHF.

The rearrangement uses TRBV19 and TRBJ2-1; tentative D call: TRBD1 (5 bases). Germline V lookup: CDR1 LNHDA, CDR2 SQIVND (reference sequence). V was shortened by 4 bases and J by 5 bases, with 12 bases between the two germline ends. This CDR3 has 14 amino acids. The CDR3 bases are TGTGCCAGTAGTACCCAGGGTTTCCACAATGAGCAGTTCTTC. Its translation: CASSTQGFHNEQFF.

Of note for this clone: This CDR3 is also generated by other DNA sequences in the sample. The CDR3 region has the DNA TGCGCCAGCAGCCCGGGAACGGCTGGAAACACCATATATTTT. Translated, it gives CASSPGTAGNTIYF. V is TRBV5-1 and J is TRBJ1-3; D uncertain. Germline V gene lookup returns CDR1 SGHRS and CDR2 YFSETQ. V shed 4 bases and J shed 2 bases, with 10 bases lying between them. The CDR3 loop spans 14 amino acids.

The rearrangement joins TRBV27 to TRBJ2-4; D remains ambiguous. This CDR3 region has 12 residues. Trimming cost V 5 bases and J 9 bases, with 11 bases left between them. Germline CDR1 is MNHEY and CDR2 is SMNVEV (reference sequence). The chain's CDR3 is CASSPDPTIQYF. For the CDR3, the DNA is TGTGCCAGCAGTCCAGACCCAACCATTCAGTACTTC.